This record looks at one TCR beta chain sequence and its context. This entry is derived from a study of blood T cell repertoires in COVID-19. The germline gives CDR1 KGHSH, CDR2 LQKENI. The CDR3 sequence is 17 residues long. Germline trimming cut 6 bases from V and 1 base from J; bases unmatched to any gene: 6. Data came from immunoSEQ multiplex PCR; TCRdb stores just in-frame clones and leaves some out. This sample yields about 130,000 clones, of which more than 85% are seen a single time; less than 5.5% belongs to the top ten. Material for sequencing was peripheral blood. This chain joins TRBV18 and TRBJ2-3, with TRBD2 matching 14 bases. The clonotype comes from a man aged 60-69 years with COVID-19, enrolled during active disease. Here the CDR3 reads CASSYPGLAGGTDTQYF. The CDR3 nucleotides are TGTGCCAGCTCCTACCCGGGACTAGCGGGGGGCACAGATACGCAGTATTTT.